This paragraph reports one T cell receptor beta chain. Its antigen is unidentified. Clones were read by immunoSEQ multiplex PCR, and TCRdb kept only the in-frame ones, dropping some. The repertoire includes some 80,000 clones, about 88% of them detected once, and roughly 0.7% sits in the top ten. This specimen comes from a study of OX40 agonist ivuxolimab in advanced cancers. V was cut by 0 bases and J by 4 bases, with 7 bases left in between. CDR3 length: 13 amino acids. Germline V CDR1 and CDR2: SGHRS, YFSETQ. General study findings and limits: Partial responders treated at 0.1-3.0 mg/kg exhibited clonal expansion among the lowest measured.

The chain carries TRBV5-1 and TRBJ2-5, with D unclear. The sequence was collected from an adult with an advanced solid tumor such as melanoma, head and neck, liver or kidney cancer. Sample: CD4+ or CD8+ T cells sorted from blood, taken in a trial of the OX40 agonist ivuxolimab. Written as DNA, the CDR3 is TGCGCCAGCAGCTTGGGGAACGGAGAGACCCAGTACTTC. Its protein product is CASSLGNGETQYF.